The 18 T cell receptor beta chains below come from one sample, sequenced in a study of beta chain features in type 1 diabetes. As every portion of the isolated RNA was reverse transcribed, the sequencing read expressed TCRB transcripts. Profiled with immunoSEQ multiplex PCR; TCRdb holds only in-frame clones, not every one. The repertoire holds around 340,000 clones, with under 8.5% as singletons. Source material: central memory CD4+ T cells from blood. The receptors stem from a woman younger than 30 in good health.

The V gene is TRBV5-1, the J gene TRBJ1-1; no definite D call. Germline V lookup: CDR1 SGHRS, CDR2 YFSETQ. Trimming removed 3 bases at V and 3 bases at J, with 9 bases between. The length of the CDR3 is 13 residues. CDR3 sequence: CASSWQSDTEAFF. The CDR3 coding sequence is TGCGCCAGCAGCTGGCAGAGTGACACTGAAGCTTTCTTT. Full variable domain (missing parts from reference TRBV5-1 and TRBJ1-1): KAGVTQTPRYLIKTRGQQVTLSCSPISGHRSVSWYQQTPGQGLQFLFEYFSETQRNKGNFPGRFSGRQFSNSRSEMNVSTLELGDSALYLCASSWQSDTEAFFGQGTRLTVV.

The chain uses TRBV5-1 and TRBJ2-7; D is ambiguous. V was clipped by 0 bases and J by 3 bases, with 10 bases between them. This CDR3 is 14 amino acids long. The germline V gene encodes CDR1 SGHRS and CDR2 YFSETQ. CDR3 nucleotide sequence: TGCGCCAGCAGCTTGGTTGGCACCAACTACGAGCAGTACTTC. Translated: CASSLVGTNYEQYF.

In this sample, this clone turned up a few times. The chain combines TRBV7-9 with TRBJ2-2; 10 bases map to TRBD2. The CDR3 has 16 amino acids. Trimming cost V 5 bases and J 1 base; bases outside gene matches: 4. Germline loops: CDR1 SEHNR, CDR2 FQNEAQ (reference sequence). The CDR3 DNA sequence: TGTGCCAGCAGCACACGGACTAGCGGGAACACCGGGGAGCTGTTTTTT. Translated, it gives CASSTRTSGNTGELFF.

This clone occurred a few times. J is TRBJ2-2 and V is TRBV4-2, with D possibly matching TRBD2 (6 bases). V was cut by 6 bases and J by 2 bases, with 16 bases left in between. This CDR3 comprises 16 residues. Germline V gene sequence: CDR1 LGHNA, CDR2 YNFKEQ. CDR3 coding DNA: TGTGCCAGCAGTGTTTTAAGGGACTCTAACACCGGGGAGCTGTTTTTT. This sequence encodes CASSVLRDSNTGELFF.

In regard to this clone: A much larger clone differs by one base, so this may be a read error. The chain links TRBV5-6 to TRBJ2-5; D remains ambiguous. Trimming cost V 1 base and J 0 bases, with 1 base left between them. From germline, CDR1 is SGHDT and CDR2 YYEEEE. This CDR3 region has 12 residues. The CDR3 is CASSLNQETQYF. CDR3 DNA: TGTGCCAGCAGCTTGAACCAAGAGACCCAGTACTTC.

This sequence joins TRBV7-8 and TRBJ2-7; D gene unclear. The CDR3 is made up of 14 amino acids. Trimming took off 6 bases at V and 4 bases at J, with 16 bases between the two ends. Germline CDR1 is SGHVS and CDR2 is FQNEAQ. DNA for the CDR3: TGTGCCAGCAGGGGTCCGGGTCCCACTTACGAGCAGTACTTC. It is translated as CASRGPGPTYEQYF.

V is TRBV11-1 and J is TRBJ2-5; a weak D match, TRBD2 (6 bases). This CDR3 is built from 16 residues. CDR1 SGHAT and CDR2 FQDESV come from the germline V gene (reference sequence). The V gene lost 3 bases and the J gene lost 2 bases, with 16 bases spanning the gap. CDR3 amino acids: CASSFRGTQSQETQYF. The DNA of the CDR3 is TGTGCCAGCAGCTTCCGGGGGACTCAATCGCAAGAGACCCAGTACTTC.

The V call is TRBV7-6, the J call TRBJ2-3, with 8 bases fitting TRBD2. Germline CDR1 and CDR2: SGHVS and FNYEAQ. The CDR3 consists of 15 residues. With V trimmed by 4 bases and J by 1 base, 4 bases remained unmatched. The CDR3 here is CASSYSGRGTDTQYF. As DNA, the CDR3 is TGTGCCAGCAGCTACTCCGGGAGGGGCACAGATACGCAGTATTTT.

This clone turned up a few times. V and J are TRBV11-2 and TRBJ1-4; perhaps TRBD1 as D (5 bases). CDR1 and CDR2 from the germline V gene are SGHAT and FQNNGV. This CDR3 contains 17 residues. The germline V and J ends were trimmed by 5 bases and 0 bases, with 16 bases remaining between them. The chain's CDR3 is CASSALMTDATNEKLFF. Written as DNA, the CDR3 is TGTGCCAGCAGCGCGCTAATGACAGACGCAACTAATGAAAAACTGTTTTTT.

The J gene is TRBJ1-1, the V gene TRBV29-1; D is unresolved. Germline V gene data show CDR1 as SQVTM and CDR2 as ANQGSEA. Trimming pared 3 bases from V and 6 bases from J, leaving 14 bases between. The CDR3 consists of 13 residues. CDR3 sequence (DNA): TGCAGCGTTGATCAGTGGGGAGGCCCTGAAGCTTTCTTT. Its translation is CSVDQWGGPEAFF.

The chain recombines TRBV4-2 with TRBJ2-3, with no clear D. This CDR3 has 13 residues. In germline, CDR1 is LGHNA, CDR2 YNFKEQ. The V end was cut by 5 bases, the J end by 1 base, with 7 bases between. The CDR3 DNA follows: TGTGCCAGCAGCTCTAGGGGCACAGATACGCAGTATTTT. This translates into CASSSRGTDTQYF.

This clone turned up a few times. The genes are TRBV5-1 and TRBJ2-2; D perhaps matches TRBD1 (5 bases). Germline-derived CDR1 and CDR2 are SGHRS and YFSETQ. The CDR3 is 16 residues long. V was shortened by 1 base and J by 4 bases, with 14 bases between the two germline ends. CDR3 coding DNA: TGCGCCAGCAGCTTGCAGGGCCTTAGTGTCACCGGGGAGCTGTTTTTT. Protein: CASSLQGLSVTGELFF.

The chain recombines TRBV29-1 with TRBJ1-1; a possible D gene is TRBD1 (6 bases). The CDR3 is 10 amino acids. Germline V gene sequence: CDR1 SQVTM, CDR2 ANQGSEA. Trimming removed 6 bases from V and 11 bases from J, with 13 bases in between. The CDR3: CSVFWGHAFF. The DNA for the CDR3 is TGCAGCGTGTTTTGGGGGCATGCTTTCTTT.

The J gene is TRBJ2-7, the V gene TRBV19; TRBD2 matches 13 bases. V lost 4 bases and J lost 5; bases outside the gene matches: 8. Germline V gene data show CDR1 as LNHDA and CDR2 as SQIVND (reference sequence). The CDR3 totals 16 residues. CDR3 amino acids: CASSRSTGTSGNEQYF. The CDR3 bases are TGTGCCAGTAGTAGATCAACCGGGACTAGCGGGAACGAGCAGTACTTC.

This clone was observed at least ten times. The V gene is TRBV19, the J gene TRBJ1-2; D unresolved. This CDR3 contains 12 residues. V was pared by 6 bases and J by 4 bases, with 9 bases between. The V gene's germline CDR1 is LNHDA and CDR2 SQIVND (reference sequence). CDR3 sequence (DNA): TGTGCCAGTAGGGACCGTCGCTATGGCTACACCTTC. As protein: CASRDRRYGYTF. Supplemented by reference TRBV19 and TRBJ1-2, the full variable domain reads DGGITQSPKYLFRKEGQNVTLSCEQNLNHDAMYWYRQDPGQGLRLIYYSQIVNDFQKGDIAEGYSVSREKKESFPLTVTSAQKNPTAFYLCASRDRRYGYTFGSGTRLTVV.

The CDR3 loop is CASSVGGPGIQYF. CDR3 coding DNA: TGTGCCAGCAGCGTCGGGGGCCCGGGCATTCAGTACTTC. This rearrangement joins TRBV9 to TRBJ2-4, with D perhaps assigned TRBD1 or TRBD2 (6 bases each). The CDR3 spans 13 residues. Trimming removed 2 bases from V and 9 bases from J, with 12 bases in between. Germline V gives CDR1 SGDLS, CDR2 YYNGEE.

This clone was picked up many times. The chain recombines TRBV5-1 with TRBJ1-1; 8 bases are a match to TRBD1. Germline V gene data show CDR1 as SGHRS and CDR2 as YFSETQ. There are 13 residues in the CDR3. Losses at the gene ends were 2 bases for V and 4 bases for J; bases not matched to a gene: 1. The DNA of the CDR3 is TGCGCCAGCAGCTTTCAGGGGGCCACTGAAGCTTTCTTT. Amino acid sequence: CASSFQGATEAFF.

This clone was counted between two and nine times. The rearrangement uses TRBV5-4 and TRBJ2-1; D ambiguous. The CDR3 length is 14 residues. The V gene's germline CDR1 is SGHNT and CDR2 YYREEE (reference sequence). The V end was cut by 3 bases, the J end by 2 bases, with 9 bases between. The CDR3 is CASSSKTAYNEQFF. CDR3 DNA sequence: TGTGCCAGCAGCTCCAAAACAGCCTACAATGAGCAGTTCTTC.